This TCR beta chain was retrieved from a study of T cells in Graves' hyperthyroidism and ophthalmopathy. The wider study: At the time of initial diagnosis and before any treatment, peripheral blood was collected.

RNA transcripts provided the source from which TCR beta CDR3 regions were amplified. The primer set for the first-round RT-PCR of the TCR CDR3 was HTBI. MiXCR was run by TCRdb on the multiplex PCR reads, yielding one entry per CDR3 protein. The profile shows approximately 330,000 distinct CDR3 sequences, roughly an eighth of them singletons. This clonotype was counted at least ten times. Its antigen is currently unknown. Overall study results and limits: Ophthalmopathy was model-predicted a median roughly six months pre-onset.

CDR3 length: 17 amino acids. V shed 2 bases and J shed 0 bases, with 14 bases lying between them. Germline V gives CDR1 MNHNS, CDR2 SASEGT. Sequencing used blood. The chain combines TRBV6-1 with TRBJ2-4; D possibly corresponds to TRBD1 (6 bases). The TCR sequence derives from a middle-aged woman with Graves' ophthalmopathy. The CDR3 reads CASSEIGQGLAKNIQYF. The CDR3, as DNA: TGTGCCAGCAGTGAAATAGGGCAGGGGCTAGCCAAAAACATTCAGTACTTC.